The next 19 T cell receptor delta chains were all read from a single sample in a study of gamma-delta chains in newborns, infants, children. TCRdb reprocessed the reads using CATT. The table records about 1,300 delta-chain clones, about 1.1% of them present only once. The sample taken for sequencing was blood. These receptors were collected from a child in good health.

Sample share makes this clone hyperexpanded. Other DNA sequences in the sample encode the same CDR3. The chain links TRDV2 to TRDJ1; 10 bases align to TRDD3. V lost 3 bases, J lost 0 bases, and 18 bases stayed unmatched. Germline V gene lookup returns CDR1 GEAIGNYY and CDR2 EKD. The CDR3 contains 20 residues. CDR3 residues: CACDPLSTGGSSRYTDKLIF. CDR3 nucleotides: TGTGCCTGTGACCCACTCAGTACTGGGGGATCATCCCGGTACACCGATAAACTCATCTTT.

Judged by abundance, this clone is medium-sized. This sequence is one base from a far larger clone and is likely a read error. The V and J genes are TRDV2 and TRDJ1, with 7 bases identical to TRDD3. The germline V gene has CDR1 GEAIGNYY and CDR2 EKD. This CDR3 comprises 19 residues. CDR3 DNA sequence: TGTGCCCGTGACACCCCTTATACTGGGGCCTCGAAGAACACCGATAAACTCATCTTT. It encodes CARDTPYTGASKNTDKLIF.

This clone appeared a few times. This may be a read error: a much more frequent sequence differs by one nucleotide. The gene calls are TRDV2 and TRDJ1; D unclear. This CDR3 has 19 amino acids. The germline V gene has CDR1 GEAIGNYY and CDR2 EKD. Trimming removed 3 bases from V and 6 bases from J, with 31 bases in between. This CDR3 is CACDAVQGVLKTPDYKLIF. Here the CDR3 DNA reads TGTGCCTGTGACGCCGTTCAGGGCGTACTGAAAACCCCGGACTATAAACTCATCTTT.

For this clone: Other DNA sequences in this sample translate to the same CDR3. The chain links TRDV2 to TRDJ1, with D maybe TRDD3 (6 bases). The germline V gene encodes CDR1 GEAIGNYY and CDR2 EKD. CDR3 length: 18 residues. CDR3: CARDPLVGGEEDADKLIF. As DNA, the CDR3 is TGTGCTCGTGACCCCCTGGTCGGGGGGGAGGAGGATGCCGATAAACTCATCTTT.

In regard to this clone: This probably arose from a read error, given a far larger clone one base away. This sample also contains other DNA sequences that code for the same CDR3. The chain is built from TRDV2 and TRDJ1; 11 bases are shared with TRDD3. Germline CDR1 and CDR2: GEAIGNYY and EKD. The CDR3 has 18 amino acids. DNA of the CDR3: TGTGCCTGTGACACGTTGGGGGATACGTCCCGGGACACCGATAAACTTATCTTT. The encoded protein is CACDTLGDTSRDTDKLIF.

A remark on this clone: One base separates it from a far larger clone, so it is likely a read error. Other nucleotide sequences from this sample produce the same CDR3. The rearrangement joins TRDV1 to TRDJ1; D could derive from TRDD2 or TRDD3 (6 bases each). CDR1 is TSWWSYY, CDR2 QGS, per germline. This CDR3 is built from 15 residues. Trimming stripped 3 bases from V and 6 bases from J, with 17 bases between. The CDR3 loop reads CALGETSYLGNKLIF. In DNA, the CDR3 is TGTGCTCTTGGGGAGACCTCCTACCTGGGGAATAAACTCATCTTT.

In regard to this clone: TCRdb's entry gives the protein of a much larger clone, which mismatches this DNA's translation at residue 3, likely from a read error; the protein reported here is translated from the DNA. This sample also contains other DNA sequences that code for the same CDR3. The chain recombines TRDV2 with TRDJ1, with TRDD3 identical over 12 bases. Germline V gives CDR1 GEAIGNYY, CDR2 EKD. The CDR3 contains 14 residues. CDR3 DNA sequence: TGTGCCCGTGACGCGGTACTGGGGGATACCGAACTCATCTTT. Translation gives CARDAVLGDTELIF.

A few counts support this clone. The junction shows a germline mismatch at one end, possibly a read error. The sample holds other DNA sequences that translate to the same CDR3. The rearrangement uses TRDV2 and TRDJ1, with unresolved D. The CDR3 loop spans 9 amino acids. The germline V gene has CDR1 GEAIGNYY and CDR2 EKD. CDR3 amino acids: CARDSLLHF. The DNA for the CDR3 is TGTGCCCGTGACTCTTTGTTGCACTTC.

Remarks on this clone: The protein in TCRdb stems from a much larger clone and differs at residue 7 from this DNA's translation, likely a read error; here the protein is translated from the DNA. This chain uses TRDV2 with TRDJ1; D gene uncertain. In germline, CDR1 is GEAIGNYY, CDR2 EKD. Trimming cost V 0 bases and J 0 bases, with 22 bases left between them. The CDR3 extends over 19 amino acids. CDR3 nucleotides: TGTGCCTGTGACACCGTGGAGAGGAGCCTTACCTCACACACCGATAAACTCATCTTT. Translated: CACDTVERSLTSHTDKLIF.

This clone was seen a handful of times. This DNA's translation differs at residue 13 from TCRdb's protein, which comes from a much larger clone; a read error is likely, and the protein shown is translated from the DNA. The chain uses TRDV2 and TRDJ3; 9 positions match TRDD3. The CDR3 runs 18 residues. The germline V gene has CDR1 GEAIGNYY and CDR2 EKD. CDR3 region: CACDTLGDKGWDARQMFF. In nucleotides, the CDR3 is TGTGCCTGTGACACCTTGGGGGATAAGGGCTGGGACGCCCGACAGATGTTTTTC.

This clone turned up a few times. With only one base between it and a far larger clone, this is likely a read error. V gene TRDV2 combines with J gene TRDJ1; D unclear. The germline V gene has CDR1 GEAIGNYY and CDR2 EKD. V shed 3 bases and J shed 4 bases, with 29 bases lying between them. This CDR3 has 19 residues. This chain's CDR3 is CACDAVQGVLKTPDDKLIF. Here the CDR3 DNA reads TGTGCCTGTGACGCCGTTCAGGGCGTACTGAAAACCCCGGACGATAAACTCATCTTT.

This clone has more than one count but fewer than ten. TCRdb's protein for this DNA is that of a much larger clone and differs from the translation at residue 13, likely a read error; the protein shown is the DNA translation. V and J are TRDV2 and TRDJ1, with a possible D match to TRDD3 (6 bases). CDR3 length equals 17 residues. Germline-derived CDR1 and CDR2 are GEAIGNYY and EKD. The CDR3 region has the DNA TGTGCCTGTGACACCGTGGGTGGGGGTCAAAACACCGAAAAACTCATCTTT. Translated, it gives CACDTVGGGQNTEKLIF.

This clone was seen a handful of times. A far larger clone is a single base away, which makes a read error likely. Other DNA sequences within the sample encode an identical CDR3. This chain connects TRDV2 to TRDJ1; D might be TRDD3 (6 bases). The CDR3 spans 18 residues. Germline V CDR1 and CDR2: GEAIGNYY, EKD. In DNA, the CDR3 is TGCGCCTGTGACACAGTAGGCGTGGTGGGGGTCGACACCGATAAACTCATCTTT. Its protein product is CACDTVGVVGVDTDKLIF.

To note about this clone: Translating this DNA gives a protein that differs at residue 5 from the TCRdb one, which belongs to a much larger clone; a read error is likely, and the protein shown is this translation. The chain joins TRDV2 to TRDJ1, with TRDD3 as a possible D gene (5 bases). Trimming removed 2 bases from V and 0 bases from J, with 24 bases in between. The CDR3 length is 19 residues. CDR1 is GEAIGNYY, CDR2 EKD, per germline. The CDR3 loop reads CACDIVDRSLTSHTDKLIF. The CDR3 DNA reads as TGTGCCTGTGACATCGTGGATAGGAGCCTTACCTCACACACCGATAAACTCATCTTT.

This clone was observed a handful of times. The protein held in TCRdb is that of a much larger clone and does not match this DNA's translation at residue 5, likely because of a read error; the protein shown is translated from the DNA. The V gene is TRDV1, the J gene TRDJ3; 11 bases are shared with TRDD3. The CDR3 covers 18 residues. The germline CDR1 and CDR2 sequences are TSWWSYY and QGS. The J segment lost 11 bases and the V segment lost 4 bases, leaving 13 bases of the junction unmatched. The CDR3 spells CALGASKVLGDNARQMFF. DNA for the CDR3: TGTGCTCTTGGGGCTAGCAAGGTACTGGGGGATAATGCCCGACAGATGTTTTTC.

With regard to this clone: A far larger clone is only one base removed, so a read error is likely. The same CDR3 can be traced to other DNA sequences in this sample. This rearrangement joins TRDV2 to TRDJ1; TRDD3 aligns across 12 bases. This CDR3 spans 18 amino acids. V trimming: 0 bases; J trimming: 1 base; junction bases outside the gene matches: 8. Germline CDR1 is GEAIGNYY and CDR2 is EKD. The CDR3 nucleotides read TGTGCCTGTGACACCGTACTGGGGGATACTCGGGGCACCGATAAACTCATCTTT. This encodes CACDTVLGDTRGTDKLIF.

This clone has just a few counts. The TCRdb record carries a much larger clone's protein, which differs from this DNA's translation at residue 10; a read error is the likely cause, and the protein listed here is the DNA translation. The chain joins TRDV2 to TRDJ1, with 8 bases aligning to TRDD3. CDR1 and CDR2 (germline): GEAIGNYY, EKD. The CDR3 spans 16 residues. The CDR3 loop reads CACDSVGDTKTGKLIF. DNA of the CDR3: TGTGCCTGTGACTCCGTCGGGGATACTAAAACCGGTAAACTCATCTTT.

This clone was detected a few times. The J gene is TRDJ1, the V gene TRDV2, with TRDD3 identical over 7 bases. From germline, CDR1 is GEAIGNYY and CDR2 EKD. The V gene end was trimmed by 0 bases and the J gene end by 0 bases; junction bases not matched to a gene: 6. CDR3 length: 16 amino acids. DNA of the CDR3: TGTGCCTGTGACACCGTCGGCTGGGGGCACACCGATAAACTCATCTTT. Protein sequence: CACDTVGWGHTDKLIF.

This clone has more than one count but fewer than ten. This probably arose from a read error, given a far larger clone one base away. This CDR3 is also generated by other DNA sequences in the sample. In DNA form, the CDR3 reads TGTGCCTGCGACCTACCAAGTACTGGGGGATACGCGCCAAGCTCCTGGGACACCCGACAGATGTTTTTC. Translated: CACDLPSTGGYAPSSWDTRQMFF. The gene calls are TRDV2 and TRDJ3, with 13 positions matching TRDD3. Trimming cost V 7 bases and J 0 bases; bases outside gene matches: 20. Germline assignment: CDR1 GEAIGNYY and CDR2 EKD. This CDR3 contains 23 residues.